The 7 T cell receptor beta chains reported below all come from one sample, sequenced in a study of T-cell memory formation after mild COVID-19. MiXCR, applied by TCRdb to the 5' RACE reads, yields one record per CDR3 protein. The repertoire consists of around 300,000 distinct CDR3 sequences, with approximately 7.6% occurring once and the leading ten covering less than 25%. Sequencing used PBMCs or a T cell subset sorted from them (not recorded which). These receptors were taken from a man aged 18-30 years who had mild COVID-19 (a few samples of this study predate the infection). Cell type and time point are not known.

The chain employs TRBV19 and TRBJ2-6; perhaps D is TRBD1 or TRBD2 (6 bases each). Trimming took off 8 bases at V and 1 base at J, with 18 bases between the two ends. The CDR3 covers 17 residues. Germline V lookup: CDR1 LNHDA, CDR2 SQIVND (reference sequence). The CDR3 bases are TGTGCCAGTCAAACTGAAACAGGGAGGTCTGGGGCCAACGTCCTGACTTTC. It translates to CASQTETGRSGANVLTF.

Only a few counts were recorded for this clonotype. The J gene is TRBJ1-1, the V gene TRBV9, with a possible D match to TRBD1 (5 bases). Germline V gene data show CDR1 as SGDLS and CDR2 as YYNGEE. The V and J ends lost 2 bases and 1 base respectively, with 12 bases between them. The CDR3 spans 15 residues. The CDR3 DNA reads TGTGCCAGCAGCGTCGACGGAGGGGCGAACACTGAAGCTTTCTTT. Protein: CASSVDGGANTEAFF. The full variable domain, with the rest looked up from reference TRBV9 and TRBJ1-1, is DSGVTQTPKHLITATGQRVTLRCSPRSGDLSVYWYQQSLDQGLQFLIQYYNGEERAKGNILERFSAQQFPDLHSELNLSSLELGDSALYFCASSVDGGANTEAFFGQGTRLTVV.

This clonotype was counted a few times. The chain combines TRBV10-3 with TRBJ2-2; 12 bases are shared with TRBD1. The CDR3 runs to 17 residues. V was pared by 5 bases and J by 4 bases, with 8 bases of the junction left unmatched. Germline lookup yields CDR1 ENHRY and CDR2 SYGVKD. The CDR3 here is CAISRDRGLSGTGELFF. The CDR3 region has the DNA TGTGCCATCAGTCGGGACAGGGGGCTTTCGGGCACCGGGGAGCTGTTTTTT.

This clonotype was counted ten times or more. The rearrangement joins TRBV20-1 to TRBJ1-5, with D possibly being TRBD1 (6 bases). The CDR3 extends over 13 amino acids. With 5 bases removed from V and 7 bases from J, the gap between germline ends came to 15 bases. Germline V gene lookup returns CDR1 DFQATT and CDR2 SNEGSKA (reference sequence). The CDR3 sequence is CSASQGPGQPQHF. DNA of the CDR3: TGCAGTGCTTCACAGGGTCCGGGCCAGCCCCAGCATTTT.

J is TRBJ2-3 and V is TRBV20-1; 11 nucleotides align to TRBD2. With V trimmed by 5 bases and J by 6 bases, 4 bases remained unmatched. Germline V gene data show CDR1 as DFQATT and CDR2 as SNEGSKA (reference sequence). The CDR3 length is 13 residues. CDR3 DNA sequence: TGCAGTGCTCCGACTAGCGGGGCGGATACGCAGTATTTT. Translated: CSAPTSGADTQYF.

This clonotype was observed a few times. The V and J genes are TRBV5-1 and TRBJ2-4; D unclear. The CDR3 is 12 residues long. The V gene's germline CDR1 is SGHRS and CDR2 YFSETQ. Trimming pared 3 bases from V and 0 bases from J, leaving 1 base between. CDR3 amino acids: CASSSAKNIQYF. In DNA, the CDR3 is TGCGCCAGCAGCTCAGCCAAAAACATTCAGTACTTC.

In this sample, this clonotype turned up many times. The J gene is TRBJ2-5, the V gene TRBV20-1; 7 nucleotides align to TRBD1. The CDR3 is 14 residues long. Looked up from germline, CDR1 is DFQATT and CDR2 is SNEGSKA (reference sequence). With 6 bases clipped from V and 5 bases from J, the junction kept 12 bases outside the gene matches. Written as DNA, the CDR3 is TGCAGTGCACGTATACAGGGGCTCCGGGAGACCCAGTACTTC. It translates to CSARIQGLRETQYF.